Listed below are T cell receptor beta chains from one sample, sequenced in a study of T cell responses to AZD1222 COVID-19 vaccine. The protocol was immunoSEQ multiplex PCR, while the TCRdb copy is restricted to in-frame clones and leaves out a portion. The data contain under 200,000 clones, around 87% of them singletons. The sequenced sample was peripheral blood, obtained on day 0 of MenACWY control vaccination. The receptors come from an adult in good health. Both conserved end residues are part of each CDR3. The D gene is left open where the match is weak. Clone size is given for some rows only: seen once, a few or many times, or a class if the clone is expanded.

j_call	v_call	clone_size	d_call	cdr3_nt	cdr3_aa
TRBJ2-6	TRBV14	.	TRBD2	TGTGCCAGCAGCCCCCTGGGAGGGGAGCCCCCTGGGGCCAACGTCCTGACTTTC	CASSPLGGEPPGANVLTF
TRBJ2-1	TRBV3-1/TRBV3-2	.	TRBD2	TGTGCCAGCAGCCAACGCTCACTAGCGGATGAGCAGTTCTTC	CASSQRSLADEQFF
TRBJ1-4	TRBV5-1	.	.	TGCGCCAGCAGCTTGGCATGGTCTAATGAAAAACTGTTTTTT	CASSLAWSNEKLFF
TRBJ1-1	TRBV24-1	.	.	TGTGCCACCAGTGGTTTGTTCGGTGAAGCTTTCTTT	CATSGLFGEAFF
TRBJ2-3	TRBV2	.	.	TGTGCCAGCAGTCCCGGGCCACCCACAGATACGCAGTATTTT	CASSPGPPTDTQYF
TRBJ2-3	TRBV11-3	.	.	TGTGCCAGCAGCGGAAGTGCAGATACGCAGTATTTT	CASSGSADTQYF
TRBJ1-2	TRBV7-9	.	.	TGTGCCAGCAGCTTAGCCGGCAGCAGCTATGGCTACACCTTC	CASSLAGSSYGYTF
TRBJ2-1	TRBV18	.	TRBD1	TGTGCCAGCTCACCACCAACAGGGGCAGGGAATGAGCAGTTCTTC	CASSPPTGAGNEQFF
TRBJ2-7	TRBV28	.	.	TGTGCCAGCACCCCCCGGGCAGGCTCCTACGAGCAGTACTTC	CASTPRAGSYEQYF
TRBJ2-7	TRBV19	.	TRBD2	TGTGCCAGTAGTCTAAAGCGGGGAACCTACGAGCAGTACTTC	CASSLKRGTYEQYF
TRBJ1-2	TRBV27	once	.	TGTGCCAGCAGTTTATTTCCGGACAGTAACTATGGCTACACCTTC	CASSLFPDSNYGYTF
TRBJ2-5	TRBV7-2	.	.	TGTGCCAGCAGCCCCGACACCTCCTGGGCGGAGACCCAGTACTTC	CASSPDTSWAETQYF
TRBJ2-1	TRBV11-2	.	.	TGTGCCACGAAGATCCAGGGTCTATCGGGCAATGAGCAGTTCTTC	CATKIQGLSGNEQFF
TRBJ1-2	TRBV27	once	TRBD1	TGTGCCAGCAGGGGACAGGACTATGGCTACACCTTC	CASRGQDYGYTF
TRBJ2-5	TRBV7-2	few	.	TGTGCCAGCAGCTTAGCGTTGGCAGGGGGAGGGGAGACCCAGTACTTC	CASSLALAGGGETQYF
TRBJ2-5	TRBV5-8	.	TRBD2	TGTGCCAGCAGCCTGACTAGCGGCTCGCGAGAGACCCAGTACTTC	CASSLTSGSRETQYF
TRBJ2-7	TRBV14	.	.	TGTGCCAGCAGCCAAGATAAAACAGGGCCCTACGAGCAGTACTTC	CASSQDKTGPYEQYF